A selection of T cell receptor beta chains follows, all from one sample in a study of vaccination effects on CD4 cells after COVID-19. These receptors' antigens are unknown. The method was immunoSEQ multiplex PCR; TCRdb's version includes in-frame clones alone and lacks a portion of them. The data show roughly 68,000 clones, with under 85% seen just once and roughly 25% held by the top ten. This material consisted of CD4+ T cells from PBMCs cultured without peptide, taken before COVID-19 vaccination. The receptor source for this set is a human donor who had a prior SARS-CoV-2 infection. Each CDR3 is given with its conserved first and last residue. Fields, in order: CDR3 DNA, CDR3 protein, V gene, J gene, clone size, D gene. The D gene is left open where the match is weak. Size is omitted from some rows. Given values are once, few, many or a class for expanded clones.

TGTGCCAGCAGCTCGGGAGGCCAGCCCCAGCATTTT	CASSSGGQPQHF	TRBV7-9	TRBJ1-5	few	-
TGTGCCACCAGTGATACCTACGAGCAGTACTTC	CATSDTYEQYF	TRBV24-1	TRBJ2-7	-	-
TGTGCCAGTAGTACCCCAAGGACAGGGGGGACCTATGGCTACACCTTC	CASSTPRTGGTYGYTF	TRBV19	TRBJ1-2	few	TRBD1
TGTGCCAGCTCCCGAAACCCCGGGACCCAGAGAACAGATACGCAGTATTTT	CASSRNPGTQRTDTQYF	TRBV18	TRBJ2-3	-	-
TGTGCCAACCGTGCAGGGGGCGACACCGGGGAGCTGTTTTTT	CANRAGGDTGELFF	TRBV6-4	TRBJ2-2	-	TRBD1
TGTGCCACCAGCAGAGATATGATGCCCCCTTACAATGAGCAGTTCTTC	CATSRDMMPPYNEQFF	TRBV15	TRBJ2-1	-	-
TGCGCCAGCAGCCCTGGTATAACGGCGGGCACAGATACGCAGTATTTT	CASSPGITAGTDTQYF	TRBV4-1	TRBJ2-3	-	-
TGTGCCAGTAGTTTCTCCAGGGACACTGAAGCTTTCTTT	CASSFSRDTEAFF	TRBV19	TRBJ1-1	few	-
TGTGCCAGCTCACCAGGCGCTGCAGGAGCCGTATCCTACGAGCAGTACTTC	CASSPGAAGAVSYEQYF	TRBV18	TRBJ2-7	-	-
TGTGCCAGCAGCGGAAAAGGGGGAGAGAACACTGAAGCTTTCTTT	CASSGKGGENTEAFF	TRBV9	TRBJ1-1	-	-
TGTGCCAGCTCCCGAAGACTAGCGGGGAGCACAGATACGCAGTATTTT	CASSRRLAGSTDTQYF	TRBV18	TRBJ2-3	-	TRBD2
TGTGCCAGCAGTGAAAGTCACAAGCTCTACGAGCAGTACTTC	CASSESHKLYEQYF	TRBV2	TRBJ2-7	-	-
TGTGCCACCAGCATGGGTTCTAACTATGGCTACACCTTC	CATSMGSNYGYTF	TRBV15	TRBJ1-2	few	-
TGTGCCAGCAGCTTTTCCTTCGGGGGCAAGCCTAGCACAGATACGCAGTATTTT	CASSFSFGGKPSTDTQYF	TRBV5-4	TRBJ2-3	few	-
TGTGCCATCAGTGAGTCGACAGGGTCGGGAGAGACCCAGTACTTC	CAISESTGSGETQYF	TRBV10-3	TRBJ2-5	once	TRBD1
TGTGCCAGCAGCTTGGTCCGGACGGGGCGGAATTCACCCCTCCACTTT	CASSLVRTGRNSPLHF	TRBV5-8	TRBJ1-6	-	-
TGTGCCATCAGTGAGTCTCGGTACGAGCAGTACTTC	CAISESRYEQYF	TRBV10-3	TRBJ2-7	few	-
TGTGCCAGCAGCACGATAACTAGTGGTGAGCAGTTCTTC	CASSTITSGEQFF	TRBV7-2	TRBJ2-1	-	-
TGTGCCAGCAGTGAAGTGGTGACGGAGGGTTCACCCCTCCACTTT	CASSEVVTEGSPLHF	TRBV6-1	TRBJ1-6	-	-
TGTGCCAGCAGCTTATTCCCAGCGGGAGGGCCGGAGACCCAGTACTTC	CASSLFPAGGPETQYF	TRBV7-9	TRBJ2-5	-	TRBD2
TGCGCCAGCAGCTCCGGACAGATGGGGAACACCATATATTTT	CASSSGQMGNTIYF	TRBV4-1	TRBJ1-3	few	-
TGTGCCAGCAGAAAAAGGGGTAGAGACACTGAAGCTTTCTTT	CASRKRGRDTEAFF	TRBV6-5	TRBJ1-1	-	-
TGTGCCAGCAGCCGCCACCCCTTAGCGGGATCGGAGACCCAGTACTTC	CASSRHPLAGSETQYF	TRBV11-1	TRBJ2-5	medium-sized	TRBD2
TGTGCCAGTGGCAAAGGACAGACTCACACTGAAGCTTTCTTT	CASGKGQTHTEAFF	TRBV19	TRBJ1-1	-	-
TGTGCCAGCAGACGGACAGGGACGGATGGCTACACCTTC	CASRRTGTDGYTF	TRBV6-5	TRBJ1-2	-	TRBD1
TGTGCCAGCAGTTACGCCCAACTAGCGAATGTACATCGGGACTTC	CASSYAQLANVHRDF	TRBV6-2/TRBV6-3	TRBJ2-7	-	TRBD2
TGTGCCAGCAGCCAGGGGTTGGACAGGGACCGCTCTGGGGCCAACGTCCTGACTTTC	CASSQGLDRDRSGANVLTF	TRBV4-2	TRBJ2-6	-	TRBD1
TGTGCCAGCAGCCAAGAGGCTGGTACAGGGCCCTCACCCCTCCACTTT	CASSQEAGTGPSPLHF	TRBV4-2	TRBJ1-6	-	-
TGTGCCAGCAGCTTGGGAGGTGGTCAGGGCTATGGCTACACCTTC	CASSLGGGQGYGYTF	TRBV5-4	TRBJ1-2	few	-
TGTGCCAGCACAAGCAGGGGTAACTATGGCTACACCTTC	CASTSRGNYGYTF	TRBV12-3/TRBV12-4	TRBJ1-2	once	-
TGTGCCAGCAGCCAAGACAGATCCTACGAGCAGTACTTC	CASSQDRSYEQYF	TRBV14	TRBJ2-7	-	-
TGTGCCAGCAGATTTAACAATGAGCAGTTCTTC	CASRFNNEQFF	TRBV2	TRBJ2-1	-	-
TGTGCCAGTAGTATTGCCCGGGGCGGAAGCTCTGGAAACACCATATATTTT	CASSIARGGSSGNTIYF	TRBV19	TRBJ1-3	few	-
TGTGCCAGCAGTTCACGACAGTCCAGCTCCTACGAGCAGTACTTC	CASSSRQSSSYEQYF	TRBV28	TRBJ2-7	-	-
TGTGCCAGCAGCTTCGGGCCTGAGGAGACCCAGTACTTC	CASSFGPEETQYF	TRBV7-3	TRBJ2-5	-	-
TGTGCCATCAGTGAGTTACAGGCGGGAGTGGATACGCAGTATTTT	CAISELQAGVDTQYF	TRBV10-3	TRBJ2-3	-	TRBD2
TGTGCCAGCAGCGTAGATGTCGGCTATGGCTACACCTTC	CASSVDVGYGYTF	TRBV9	TRBJ1-2	-	-
TGTGCCAGCAGCTTAGCCGGGAGGCGAGATACGCAGTATTTT	CASSLAGRRDTQYF	TRBV7-9	TRBJ2-3	-	TRBD2
TGTGCCAGCAGCGGACAGCGCCAAGAGACCCAGTACTTC	CASSGQRQETQYF	TRBV2	TRBJ2-5	few	-
TGTGCCAGTAGTAATCGTGGGGAGGGTTGGAATACGCAGTATTTT	CASSNRGEGWNTQYF	TRBV19	TRBJ2-3	-	TRBD2
TGCAGTGCTAGTCGGGCAGGGTGGGGGAACACTGAAGCTTTCTTT	CSASRAGWGNTEAFF	TRBV20-1	TRBJ1-1	-	-
TGTGCCAGCAGCTTAGGTTGGCGGGAGGGCCGGAACAATGAGCAGTTCTTC	CASSLGWREGRNNEQFF	TRBV7-9	TRBJ2-1	few	TRBD2
TGTGCCAGTAGTAGAAAGCCGACTAGCGGGGGAGTCAATGAGCAGTTCTTC	CASSRKPTSGGVNEQFF	TRBV19	TRBJ2-1	-	TRBD2
TGCAGTGCTAGTGTACCGGACAGGGTGTCTCAGCCCCAGCATTTT	CSASVPDRVSQPQHF	TRBV20-1	TRBJ1-5	-	TRBD1
TGTGCCAGCAGTTGGACAGGGGGCGTTTCACCCCTCCACTTT	CASSWTGGVSPLHF	TRBV2	TRBJ1-6	few	TRBD1
TGTGCCACCGACAGGGGGCTGGCCAAAAACATTCAGTACTTC	CATDRGLAKNIQYF	TRBV24-1	TRBJ2-4	-	TRBD1
TGCAGTGCTAGTAATCCGGGACTAGCAATCGATGAGCAGTTCTTC	CSASNPGLAIDEQFF	TRBV20-1	TRBJ2-1	-	TRBD2
TGTGCCACCAGTGCGGGGACAGGGAGGGAGGAGACCCAGTACTTC	CATSAGTGREETQYF	TRBV24-1	TRBJ2-5	-	TRBD1
TGTGCCAGCTCACCACCAACTGGCCCTGAAGCTTTCTTT	CASSPPTGPEAFF	TRBV18	TRBJ1-1	once	-
TGTGCCAGCACCGGTTCAGGGTATGGCTACACCTTC	CASTGSGYGYTF	TRBV2	TRBJ1-2	few	-
-	CASSKGGVGQGNYEQYF	TRBV21-1	TRBJ2-7	-	-